The sequence of this T cell receptor (beta chain) was determined in a study of spatial heterogeneity in lung cancer. For the study at large: A consistent excess of beta-chain over alpha-chain sequences was detected.

Every individual TCR cDNA molecule carried its own unique molecular identifier, which allowed correction of PCR and sequencing errors. TCRdb independently ran MiXCR on the 5' RACE reads; one entry per CDR3 protein. The data show 48,000 or so distinct CDR3 sequences, approximately 5% seen once. Time point in this sample: sample taken at primary tumor resection. The donor group consisted of around 77 patients who had untreated, early-stage non-small cell lung cancer. The study, taken as a whole, reports: Detection of ubiquitous tumor TCRs in blood was higher at resection than follow-up.

This clonotype came up many times. What it recognizes is unknown. The CDR3 is 14 residues long. Trimming removed 3 bases from V and 0 bases from J, with 6 bases in between. The germline V gene has CDR1 ENHRY and CDR2 SYGVKD. The starting material was PBMCs, obtained at surgery. The V call is TRBV10-3, the J call TRBJ1-5; D unresolved. The source is a male donor with early-stage non-small cell lung cancer. In DNA, the CDR3 is TGTGCCATCAGTGACCGAACTAGCAATCAGCCCCAGCATTTT. It is translated as CAISDRTSNQPQHF.